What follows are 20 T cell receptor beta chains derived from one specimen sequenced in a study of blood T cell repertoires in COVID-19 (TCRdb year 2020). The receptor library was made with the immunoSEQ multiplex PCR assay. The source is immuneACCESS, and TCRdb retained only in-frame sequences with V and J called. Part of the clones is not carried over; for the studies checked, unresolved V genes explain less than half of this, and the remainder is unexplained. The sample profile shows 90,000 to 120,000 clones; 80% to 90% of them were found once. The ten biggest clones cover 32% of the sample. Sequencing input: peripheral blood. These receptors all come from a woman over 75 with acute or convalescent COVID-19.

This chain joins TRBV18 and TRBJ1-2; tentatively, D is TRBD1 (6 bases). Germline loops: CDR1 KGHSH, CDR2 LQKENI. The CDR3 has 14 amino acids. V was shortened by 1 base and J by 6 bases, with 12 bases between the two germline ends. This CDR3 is CASSPLPGGDGYTF. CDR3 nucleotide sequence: TGTGCCAGCTCACCACTACCGGGGGGCGATGGCTACACCTTC. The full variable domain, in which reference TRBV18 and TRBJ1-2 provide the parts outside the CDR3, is NAGVMQNPRHLVRRRGQEARLRCSPMKGHSHVYWYRQLPEEGLKFMVYLQKENIIDESGMPKERFSAEFPKEGPSILRIQQVVRGDSAAYFCASSPLPGGDGYTFGSGTRLTVV.

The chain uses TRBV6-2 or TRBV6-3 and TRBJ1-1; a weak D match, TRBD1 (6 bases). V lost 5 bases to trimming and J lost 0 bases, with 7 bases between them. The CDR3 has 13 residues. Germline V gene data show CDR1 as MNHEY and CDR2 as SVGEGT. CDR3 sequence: CASSDRMNTEAFF. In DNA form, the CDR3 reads TGTGCCAGCAGTGACAGGATGAACACTGAAGCTTTCTTT.

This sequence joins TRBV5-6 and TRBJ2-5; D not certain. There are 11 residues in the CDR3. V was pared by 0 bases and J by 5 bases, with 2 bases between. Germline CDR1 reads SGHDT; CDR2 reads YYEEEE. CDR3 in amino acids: CASSLAETQYF. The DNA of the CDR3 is TGTGCCAGCAGCTTGGCTGAGACCCAGTACTTC.

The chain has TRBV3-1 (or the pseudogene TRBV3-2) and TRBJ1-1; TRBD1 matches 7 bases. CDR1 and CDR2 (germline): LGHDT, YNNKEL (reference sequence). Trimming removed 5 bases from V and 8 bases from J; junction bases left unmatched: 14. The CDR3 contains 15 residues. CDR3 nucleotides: TGTGCCAGCAGCAACCCGGCGACAGGGCGAGGGGAAGCTTTCTTT. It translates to CASSNPATGRGEAFF.

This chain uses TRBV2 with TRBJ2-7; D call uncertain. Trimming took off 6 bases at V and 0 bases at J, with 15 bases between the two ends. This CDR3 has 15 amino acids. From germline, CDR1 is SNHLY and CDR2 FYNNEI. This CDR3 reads CASRVLLGDSYEQYF. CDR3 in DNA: TGTGCCAGCAGGGTCCTACTGGGCGACTCCTACGAGCAGTACTTC. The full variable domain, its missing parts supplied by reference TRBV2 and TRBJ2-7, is EPEVTQTPSHQVTQMGQEVILRCVPISNHLYFYWYRQILGQKVEFLVSFYNNEISEKSEIFDDQFSVERPDGSNFTLKIRSTKLEDSAMYFCASRVLLGDSYEQYFGPGTRLTVT.

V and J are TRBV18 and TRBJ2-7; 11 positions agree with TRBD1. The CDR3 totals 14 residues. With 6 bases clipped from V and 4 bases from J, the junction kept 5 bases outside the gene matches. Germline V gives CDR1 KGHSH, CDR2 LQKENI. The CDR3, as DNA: TGTGCCAGCTCTACGGGACAGGGGGTATACGAGCAGTACTTC. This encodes CASSTGQGVYEQYF.

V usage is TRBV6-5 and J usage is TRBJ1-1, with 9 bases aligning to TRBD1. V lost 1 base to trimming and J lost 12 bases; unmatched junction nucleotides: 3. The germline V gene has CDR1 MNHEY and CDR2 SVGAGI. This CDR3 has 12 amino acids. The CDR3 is CASSYYRGRTFF. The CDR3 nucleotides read TGTGCCAGCAGTTACTACAGGGGGCGAACTTTCTTT.

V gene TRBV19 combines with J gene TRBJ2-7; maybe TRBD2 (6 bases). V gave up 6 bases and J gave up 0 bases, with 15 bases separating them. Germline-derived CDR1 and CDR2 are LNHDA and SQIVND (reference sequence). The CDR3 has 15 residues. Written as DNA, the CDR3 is TGTGCCAGTAGAGACGGAGGGAGTGACTCCTACGAGCAGTACTTC. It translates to CASRDGGSDSYEQYF.

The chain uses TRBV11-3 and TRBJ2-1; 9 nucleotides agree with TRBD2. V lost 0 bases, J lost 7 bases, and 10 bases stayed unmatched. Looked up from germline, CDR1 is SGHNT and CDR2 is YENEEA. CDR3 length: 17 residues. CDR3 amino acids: CASSLDGLAGRRNEQFF. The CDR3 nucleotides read TGTGCCAGCAGCTTAGATGGCCTAGCGGGGCGGAGGAATGAGCAGTTCTTC.

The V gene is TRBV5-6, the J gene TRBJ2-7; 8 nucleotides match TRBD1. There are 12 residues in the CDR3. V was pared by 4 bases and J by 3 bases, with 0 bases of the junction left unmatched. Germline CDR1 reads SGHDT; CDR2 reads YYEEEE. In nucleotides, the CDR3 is TGTGCCAGCAGCGGACAGGGCTACGAGCAGTACTTC. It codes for CASSGQGYEQYF.

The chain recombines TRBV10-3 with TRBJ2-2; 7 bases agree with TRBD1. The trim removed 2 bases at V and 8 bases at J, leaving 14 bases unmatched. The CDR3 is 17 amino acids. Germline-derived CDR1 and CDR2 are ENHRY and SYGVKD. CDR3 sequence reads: CAISEASTGVVGGELFF. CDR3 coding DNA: TGTGCCATCAGTGAGGCCTCAACAGGGGTCGTTGGTGGGGAGCTGTTTTTT.

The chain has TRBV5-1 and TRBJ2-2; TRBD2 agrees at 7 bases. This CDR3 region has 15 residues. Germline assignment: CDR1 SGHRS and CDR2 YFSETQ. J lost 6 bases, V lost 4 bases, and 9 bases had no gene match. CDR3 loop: CASSPRTRDAGELFF. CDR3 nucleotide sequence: TGCGCCAGCAGCCCCCGGACTAGAGACGCCGGGGAGCTGTTTTTT.

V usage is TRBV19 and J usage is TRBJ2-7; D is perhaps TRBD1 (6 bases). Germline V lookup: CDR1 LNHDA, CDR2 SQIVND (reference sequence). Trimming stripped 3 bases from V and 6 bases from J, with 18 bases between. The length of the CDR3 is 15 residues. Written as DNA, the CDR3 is TGTGCCAGTAGTATTCAAAGGGGACATCTCTTCGAGCAGTACTTC. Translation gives CASSIQRGHLFEQYF.

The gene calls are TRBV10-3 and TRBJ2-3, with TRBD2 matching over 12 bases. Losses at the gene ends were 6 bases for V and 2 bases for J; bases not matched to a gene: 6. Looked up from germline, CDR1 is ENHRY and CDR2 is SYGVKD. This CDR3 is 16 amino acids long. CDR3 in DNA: TGTGCCATCAGCCCCTGGACTAGCGGGAACACAGATACGCAGTATTTT. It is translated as CAISPWTSGNTDTQYF.

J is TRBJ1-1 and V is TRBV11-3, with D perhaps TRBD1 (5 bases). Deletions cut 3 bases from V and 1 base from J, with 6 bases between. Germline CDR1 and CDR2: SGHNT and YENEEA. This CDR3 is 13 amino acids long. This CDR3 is CASSFGQNTEAFF. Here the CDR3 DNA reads TGTGCCAGCAGCTTCGGACAGAACACTGAAGCTTTCTTT.

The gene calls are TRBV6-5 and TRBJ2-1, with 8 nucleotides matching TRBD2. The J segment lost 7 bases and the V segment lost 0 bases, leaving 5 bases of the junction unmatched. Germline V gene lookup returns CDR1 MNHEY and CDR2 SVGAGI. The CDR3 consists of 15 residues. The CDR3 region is CASSYSSGGHNEQFF. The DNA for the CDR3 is TGTGCCAGCAGTTACTCCAGCGGGGGCCATAATGAGCAGTTCTTC.

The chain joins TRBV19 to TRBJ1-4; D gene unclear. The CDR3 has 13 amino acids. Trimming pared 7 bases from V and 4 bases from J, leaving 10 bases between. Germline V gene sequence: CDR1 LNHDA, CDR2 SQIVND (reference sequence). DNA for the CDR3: TGTGCCAGTACCCAGACATTTAATGAAAAACTGTTTTTT. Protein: CASTQTFNEKLFF.

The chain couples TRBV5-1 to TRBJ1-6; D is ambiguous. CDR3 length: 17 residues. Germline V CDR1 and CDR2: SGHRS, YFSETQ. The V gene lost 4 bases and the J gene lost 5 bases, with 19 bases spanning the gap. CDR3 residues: CASSTSFLEGDNSPLHF. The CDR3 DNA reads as TGCGCCAGCAGCACTTCCTTTCTTGAGGGAGATAATTCACCCCTCCACTTT. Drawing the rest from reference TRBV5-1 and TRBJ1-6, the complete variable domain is KAGVTQTPRYLIKTRGQQVTLSCSPISGHRSVSWYQQTPGQGLQFLFEYFSETQRNKGNFPGRFSGRQFSNSRSEMNVSTLELGDSALYLCASSTSFLEGDNSPLHFGNGTRLTVT.

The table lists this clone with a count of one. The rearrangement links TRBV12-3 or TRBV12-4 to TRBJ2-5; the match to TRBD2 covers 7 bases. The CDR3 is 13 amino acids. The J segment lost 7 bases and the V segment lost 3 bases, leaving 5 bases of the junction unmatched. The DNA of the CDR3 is TGTGCCAGCAGTTTTAGCGAGCGGGGGACCCAGTACTTC. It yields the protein CASSFSERGTQYF.

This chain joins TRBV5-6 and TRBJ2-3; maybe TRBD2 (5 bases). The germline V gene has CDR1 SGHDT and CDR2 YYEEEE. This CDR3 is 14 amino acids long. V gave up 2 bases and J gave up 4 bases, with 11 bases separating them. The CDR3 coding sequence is TGTGCCAGCAGCTTTGGTAGCGCAGCAGATACGCAGTATTTT. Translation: CASSFGSAADTQYF.